These 24 T cell receptor beta chains came from one sample sequenced in a study of radiotherapy plus CTLA-4 blockade in lung cancer. The protocol was immunoSEQ multiplex PCR, while the TCRdb copy is restricted to in-frame clones and leaves out a portion. The sample yields approximately 83,000 clones, around 78% seen once. The input for sequencing was peripheral blood, taken from a patient treated with radiotherapy plus ipilimumab. All receptors derive from a human donor with non-small cell lung cancer who had a partial response to radiotherapy plus ipilimumab. Some clones in this sample may be carry-over from other donors' samples.

This clone was seen a single time. J is TRBJ1-1 and V is TRBV7-3; a weak D match, TRBD1 (6 bases). The CDR3 runs to 15 residues. CDR1 and CDR2 from the germline V gene are SGHTA and FQGTGA. V lost 3 bases and J 5 bases, leaving 16 bases between the germline ends. CDR3 protein: CASSFGGAGGTEAFF. For the CDR3, the DNA is TGTGCCAGCAGCTTTGGGGGGGCCGGGGGGACTGAAGCTTTCTTT.

The V call is TRBV13, the J call TRBJ2-7; the match to TRBD1 covers 9 bases. V lost 8 bases to trimming and J lost 5 bases; unmatched junction nucleotides: 4. CDR3 length: 12 amino acids. The germline V gene has CDR1 PRHDT and CDR2 FYEKMQ (reference sequence). CDR3 in amino acids: CASGTGYHEQYF. The CDR3 nucleotides read TGTGCCAGCGGGACAGGGTACCACGAGCAGTACTTC.

There are a few counts of this clone. A read error is possible here, since a much larger clone lies one base away. The V and J genes are TRBV5-4 and TRBJ2-7, with D maybe TRBD1 (5 bases). CDR1 is SGHNT and CDR2 is YYREEE in the germline V gene (reference sequence). The CDR3 spans 16 residues. This CDR3 reads CASSLARTDRRVLRHF. The DNA for the CDR3 is TGTGCCAGCAGCTTGGCCAGGACCGACAGACGGGTACTACGCCACTTC.

The chain carries TRBV7-2 and TRBJ1-2; D ambiguous. The CDR3 runs 12 residues. Trimming cost V 5 bases and J 6 bases, with 10 bases left between them. Germline V lookup: CDR1 SGHTA, CDR2 FQGNSA. The CDR3 DNA follows: TGTGCCAGCAGCCTACCGTTCAATGGCTACACCTTC. The encoded protein is CASSLPFNGYTF.

The chain is built from TRBV18 and TRBJ1-3; D is ambiguous. Per germline, CDR1 KGHSH and CDR2 LQKENI. The CDR3 has 17 residues. V was cut by 3 bases and J by 2 bases, with 17 bases left in between. The CDR3 sequence: CASSPSRSGRTGNTIYF. The CDR3 bases are TGTGCCAGCTCACCCTCCCGCTCGGGGAGAACTGGAAACACCATATATTTT. The entire variable domain, with the rest obtained from reference TRBV18 and TRBJ1-3, is as follows: NAGVMQNPRHLVRRRGQEARLRCSPMKGHSHVYWYRQLPEEGLKFMVYLQKENIIDESGMPKERFSAEFPKEGPSILRIQQVVRGDSAAYFCASSPSRSGRTGNTIYFGEGSWLTVV.

The chain couples TRBV5-1 to TRBJ2-7; a weak D match, TRBD2 (5 bases). The V end was cut by 5 bases, the J end by 5 bases, with 17 bases between. The CDR3 totals 14 residues. Germline CDR1 and CDR2: SGHRS and YFSETQ. This CDR3 is CASSRALEAHEQYF. CDR3 in DNA: TGCGCCAGCAGTCGGGCGCTGGAGGCTCACGAGCAGTACTTC.

The chain combines TRBV5-5 with TRBJ2-5; 8 bases line up with TRBD1. The CDR3 is made up of 16 amino acids. The germline CDR1 and CDR2 sequences are SGHKS and YYEKEE (reference sequence). V dropped 0 bases and J dropped 5; count of bases not matched to a gene: 9. The CDR3 reads CASSLVPRGRAETQYF. The CDR3 DNA follows: TGTGCCAGCAGCTTGGTTCCCAGGGGGCGGGCGGAGACCCAGTACTTC.

V usage is TRBV7-9 and J usage is TRBJ2-1; TRBD2 matches at 11 bases. Germline V CDR1 and CDR2: SEHNR, FQNEAQ (reference sequence). The length of the CDR3 is 15 residues. V dropped 6 bases and J dropped 7; count of bases not matched to a gene: 8. CDR3 DNA: TGTGCCAGCAGTATGACTAGCGGGATGACTAATGAGCAGTTCTTC. It encodes CASSMTSGMTNEQFF.

The chain couples TRBV6-5 to TRBJ2-7; D unresolved. Looked up from germline, CDR1 is MNHEY and CDR2 is SVGAGI. V gave up 0 bases and J gave up 3 bases, with 6 bases separating them. The CDR3 has 13 amino acids. CDR3 in amino acids: CASSYSRGYEQYF. The CDR3, as DNA: TGTGCCAGCAGTTACTCTCGAGGCTACGAGCAGTACTTC.

V gene TRBV5-1 combines with J gene TRBJ2-1; 12 bases are a match to TRBD2. Trimming at V came to 3 bases and at J to 6 bases, leaving 7 bases not matched to a gene. From germline, CDR1 is SGHRS and CDR2 YFSETQ. The CDR3 is 16 amino acids. The CDR3 sequence: CASSSSGTSGFNEQFF. The CDR3 region has the DNA TGCGCCAGCAGCTCCTCCGGGACTAGCGGGTTCAATGAGCAGTTCTTC.

The rearrangement uses TRBV29-1 and TRBJ2-5; the D gene is possibly TRBD1 (5 bases). The CDR3 is made up of 17 amino acids. Trimming cost V 7 bases and J 5 bases, with 29 bases left between them. The germline V gene encodes CDR1 SQVTM and CDR2 ANQGSEA. The CDR3 bases are TGCAGCGCCCTACTTGGGTCAGGGCCCCCCTTCCGGGAGACCCAGTACTTC. This encodes CSALLGSGPPFRETQYF. Drawing the rest from reference TRBV29-1 and TRBJ2-5, the complete variable domain is SAVISQKPSRDICQRGTSLTIQCQVDSQVTMMFWYRQQPGQSLTLIATANQGSEATYESGFVIDKFPISRPNLTFSTLTVSNMSPEDSSIYLCSALLGSGPPFRETQYFGPGTRLLVL.

This rearrangement joins TRBV29-1 to TRBJ2-5; 13 nucleotides agree with TRBD2. The CDR3 loop spans 14 amino acids. V gave up 5 bases and J gave up 4 bases; unmatched junction bases: 4. Germline CDR1 SQVTM, CDR2 ANQGSEA. The CDR3 DNA reads as TGCAGCGTTTCCGGGACTAGCGGGGTAGAGACCCAGTACTTC. It codes for CSVSGTSGVETQYF.

This clone showed up just once. The chain uses TRBV6-5 and TRBJ1-1, with 7 bases that match TRBD1. The CDR3 extends over 15 amino acids. V gave up 2 bases and J gave up 0 bases; unmatched junction bases: 3. Per the germline V gene, CDR1 is MNHEY and CDR2 is SVGAGI. Written as DNA, the CDR3 is TGTGCCAGCAGTTACGGGGACAGAATGAACACTGAAGCTTTCTTT. Translation gives CASSYGDRMNTEAFF.

The gene calls are TRBV9 and TRBJ2-1; 9 bases fit TRBD1. V lost 2 bases, J lost 9 bases, and 9 bases stayed unmatched. The CDR3 is 15 amino acids. CDR1 SGDLS and CDR2 YYNGEE come from the germline V gene. The chain's CDR3 is CASSVRQGVDAEQFF. In DNA form, the CDR3 reads TGTGCCAGCAGCGTTAGACAGGGGGTCGACGCTGAGCAGTTCTTC.

The chain combines TRBV30 with TRBJ2-1; 8 bases match TRBD1. The V gene's germline CDR1 is GTSNPN and CDR2 SVGIG (reference sequence). J lost 3 bases, V lost 2 bases, and 6 bases had no gene match. The CDR3 contains 15 residues. Here the CDR3 reads CAWSSTGASYNEQFF. The CDR3 DNA reads TGTGCCTGGAGTTCGACAGGGGCAAGCTACAATGAGCAGTTCTTC. The whole variable domain, filled in from reference TRBV30 and TRBJ2-1, reads SQTIHQWPATLVQPVGSPLSLECTVEGTSNPNLYWYRQAAGRGLQLLFYSVGIGQISSEVPQNLSASRPQDRQFILSSKKLLLSDSGFYLCAWSSTGASYNEQFFGPGTRLTVL.

The chain uses TRBV4-2 and TRBJ2-1; 9 bases are shared with TRBD2. This CDR3 is built from 16 residues. The V gene end was trimmed by 2 bases and the J gene end by 2 bases; junction bases not matched to a gene: 4. The V gene's germline CDR1 is LGHNA and CDR2 YNFKEQ. DNA of the CDR3: TGTGCCAGCAGCCAAAGGGCTAGCGGGACCTACAATGAGCAGTTCTTC. It encodes CASSQRASGTYNEQFF.

J is TRBJ1-1 and V is TRBV18; D remains unclear. The CDR3 loop spans 14 amino acids. The V gene lost 4 bases and the J gene lost 4 bases, with 13 bases spanning the gap. Germline V gene sequence: CDR1 KGHSH, CDR2 LQKENI. The CDR3 is CASSLAQLGTEAFF. As DNA, the CDR3 is TGTGCCAGCTCACTGGCACAGTTGGGCACTGAAGCTTTCTTT.

J is TRBJ2-1 and V is TRBV28; 8 bases fit TRBD1. Per the germline V gene, CDR1 is MDHEN and CDR2 is SYDVKM. The CDR3 sequence is 16 residues long. Trimming removed 6 bases from V and 2 bases from J; junction bases left unmatched: 9. For the CDR3, the DNA is TGTGCCAGCAGGGCCGGGACAGGAAATACCTACAATGAGCAGTTCTTC. Amino acids: CASRAGTGNTYNEQFF. Full variable domain (missing parts from reference TRBV28 and TRBJ2-1): DVKVTQSSRYLVKRTGEKVFLECVQDMDHENMFWYRQDPGLGLRLIYFSYDVKMKEKGDIPEGYSVSREKKERFSLILESASTNQTSMYLCASRAGTGNTYNEQFFGPGTRLTVL.

This clone was picked up a small number of times. The chain employs TRBV4-3 and TRBJ2-3; D may be TRBD1 (5 bases). CDR3 length equals 15 residues. Trimming removed 0 bases at V and 4 bases at J, with 11 bases between. Germline CDR1 reads LGHNA; CDR2 reads YSLEER. For the CDR3, the DNA is TGCGCCAGCAGCCAAGAGTGGCAGGGCCCAGATACGCAGTATTTT. This gives the protein CASSQEWQGPDTQYF.

The chain couples TRBV19 to TRBJ2-1; the D gene is possibly TRBD1 (6 bases). CDR1 is LNHDA and CDR2 is SQIVND in the germline V gene (reference sequence). Trimming pared 7 bases from V and 1 base from J, leaving 8 bases between. CDR3 length: 13 amino acids. CDR3 nucleotides: TGTGCCAGTACAGGGGCATCCTACAATGAGCAGTTCTTC. This translates into CASTGASYNEQFF.

The chain's CDR3 is CASSRGLAENTGELFF. In DNA form, the CDR3 reads TGTGCCAGCAGCCGGGGACTAGCGGAGAACACCGGGGAGCTGTTTTTT. This chain uses TRBV5-6 with TRBJ2-2; 11 nucleotides agree with TRBD2. The germline CDR1 and CDR2 sequences are SGHDT and YYEEEE. The CDR3 is made up of 16 amino acids. J lost 1 base, V lost 4 bases, and 3 bases had no gene match.

This sequence joins TRBV27 and TRBJ2-2; D remains ambiguous. This CDR3 is built from 14 residues. Between the trimmed V and J ends, which lost 5 bases and 4 bases, there was a span of 11 bases. CDR1 is MNHEY and CDR2 is SMNVEV in the germline V gene (reference sequence). This chain's CDR3 is CASSPRHLTGELFF. The CDR3 region has the DNA TGTGCCAGCAGTCCGAGACACCTCACCGGGGAGCTGTTTTTT.

V and J are TRBV11-2 and TRBJ1-1; no reliable D call. Germline CDR1 and CDR2: SGHAT and FQNNGV. The CDR3 consists of 14 residues. V was clipped by 5 bases and J by 5 bases, with 15 bases between them. In nucleotides, the CDR3 is TGTGCCAGCAGCACTAAACCTAGAGGGACTGAAGCTTTCTTT. Its translation: CASSTKPRGTEAFF.

This rearrangement joins TRBV6-5 to TRBJ1-1; weak D call: TRBD1 (6 bases). The CDR3 totals 14 residues. Germline CDR1 and CDR2: MNHEY and SVGAGI. The V end lost 2 bases, the J end lost 7 bases, and 14 bases lay between the germline ends. CDR3 region: CASSYMAGDDEAFF. As DNA, the CDR3 is TGTGCCAGCAGTTACATGGCAGGGGATGATGAAGCTTTCTTT.